These T cell receptor beta chains were read from a single sample in a study of blood T cell repertoires in COVID-19. Sequencing used immunoSEQ multiplex PCR; TCRdb keeps in-frame clones, though not all of them. The sample gives a few hundred thousand clones, about 82% of which show up once; approximately 13% is in the top ten. The sample taken for sequencing was peripheral blood. Receptor source: a man older than 75 with acute or convalescent COVID-19. CDR3s include the opening cysteine and the closing phenylalanine or tryptophan. Each record gives: V gene, J gene, CDR3 protein.

>TRBV6-2/TRBV6-3|TRBJ1-2
CASSYLEDRYGYTF
>TRBV6-6|TRBJ1-1
CASSTFGQGENTEAFF
>TRBV19|TRBJ2-3
CATAGPPLGDTQYF
>TRBV9|TRBJ1-4
CASSRDIVNEKLFF
>TRBV2|TRBJ2-3
CASSLRGDTQYF
>TRBV7-2|TRBJ2-3
CASSLAKGLGDTQYF
>TRBV24-1|TRBJ2-7
CATTSTYEQYF
>TRBV15|TRBJ2-7
CATSSDRGWRGEQYF
>TRBV4-2|TRBJ2-5
CASSLGGVQETQYF
>TRBV7-9|TRBJ2-2
CASSSNRGRRTGELFF
>TRBV24-1|TRBJ2-1
CATSDLMNSSYNEQFF
>TRBV24-1|TRBJ2-7
CATSSGTYEQYF
>TRBV19|TRBJ2-3
CASKGRNADTQYF
>TRBV4-1|TRBJ1-4
CASSQDVTGWSEKLFF
>TRBV5-4|TRBJ2-5
CASSLISGGARETQYF
>TRBV7-8|TRBJ1-1
CASSLRRQGLNTEAFF
>TRBV29-1|TRBJ1-6
CSVQEGSSYNSPLHF
>TRBV14|TRBJ2-1
CASSQDRWRGNEQFF
>TRBV3-1/TRBV3-2|TRBJ2-7
CASSQRGSYEQYF
>TRBV5-1|TRBJ2-7
CASSEQGNRPYEQYF
>TRBV5-1|TRBJ2-7
CASSLATGRGTYEQYF
>TRBV7-2|TRBJ1-4
CASSYGGSEKLFF
>TRBV5-1|TRBJ2-3
CASSLGIRGMTDTQYF
>TRBV18|TRBJ2-3
CASSPRTGSTDTQYF
>TRBV4-1|TRBJ2-1
CASSQERRGGQFF
>TRBV18|TRBJ1-2
CASSPQSGNRLSSGYGYTF
>TRBV29-1|TRBJ1-3
CSAGPGVDVGNTIYF
>TRBV2|TRBJ1-5
CASSEDRQLRPQHF
>TRBV7-9|TRBJ2-1
CASSLLLTENEQFF
>TRBV18|TRBJ1-1
CASSPRRANTEAFF
>TRBV4-1|TRBJ2-2
CASSQIRGGLTGGELFF
>TRBV16|TRBJ2-7
CASSQSWGAYEQYF
>TRBV7-2|TRBJ1-2
CASSLTAGAPYHGYTF
>TRBV2|TRBJ1-1
CASSDPLTEAFF
>TRBV6-1|TRBJ1-2
CASSETGGPPFF
>TRBV7-2|TRBJ1-6
CASSLATGKVWSPLHF
>TRBV5-1|TRBJ2-1
CASSLAGTRMGDNEQFF
>TRBV5-1|TRBJ2-1
CASSRDTDRGNEQFF
>TRBV7-3|TRBJ2-1
CASSLGGEKYNEQFF
>TRBV5-1|TRBJ2-1
CASSSSTGSVRNEQFF